These 4 T cell receptor beta chains were all obtained from the same sample, sequenced in a study of Graves' ophthalmopathy and Graves' hyperthyroidism. Amplification targeted the TCR beta CDR3 regions, with RNA transcripts as the source material. HTBI primers served in a first-round RT-PCR, which a second-round multiplex PCR followed. A single record per CDR3 protein comes from TCRdb applying MiXCR to the multiplex PCR reads. The sample yields about 1.1 million distinct CDR3 sequences, 35% to 40% seen once. The sequencing sample was made of peripheral blood or thyroid tissue (not recorded which). Source of these receptors: an adult man with Graves' hyperthyroidism.

V and J are TRBV25-1 and TRBJ2-2; TRBD1 agrees at 8 bases. The CDR3 totals 16 residues. Losses at the gene ends were 6 bases for V and 1 base for J; bases not matched to a gene: 7. Germline V CDR1 and CDR2: MGHDK, SYGVNS. The CDR3 reads CASRPTGTGNTGELFF. As DNA, the CDR3 is TGTGCCAGCAGGCCTACCGGGACAGGGAACACCGGGGAGCTGTTTTTT.

This clonotype was seen at least ten times. The V call is TRBV20-1, the J call TRBJ2-7, with a possible D match to TRBD2 (6 bases). The germline V gene has CDR1 DFQATT and CDR2 SNEGSKA (reference sequence). This CDR3 is 14 amino acids long. V was trimmed by 1 base and J by 0 bases, leaving 10 bases between them. CDR3 sequence (DNA): TGCAGTGCTAGAGGGACTACCAGCTCCTACGAGCAGTACTTC. Amino acids: CSARGTTSSYEQYF.

This clonotype came up a few times. The chain couples TRBV7-2 to TRBJ1-5, with a possible D match to TRBD1 (6 bases). V lost 5 bases to trimming and J lost 11 bases, with 25 bases between them. CDR1 and CDR2 (germline): SGHTA, FQGNSA. The CDR3 covers 16 residues. The CDR3 bases are TGTGCCAGCAGCACCCTCCGGGGTAAAGCAGGGGAGACCCAGCATTTT. Translation: CASSTLRGKAGETQHF.

The V and J genes are TRBV7-2 and TRBJ2-7, with TRBD1 matching over 8 bases. J lost 7 bases, V lost 0 bases, and 11 bases had no gene match. Germline CDR1 reads SGHTA; CDR2 reads FQGNSA. This CDR3 is built from 16 residues. Here the CDR3 reads CASSLARHRGVGEQYF. In DNA, the CDR3 is TGTGCCAGCAGCTTAGCGCGGCACAGGGGGGTGGGGGAGCAGTACTTC.